This passage covers 10 T cell receptor beta chains from one sample sequenced in a study of identical twins. Via MiXCR, TCRdb re-called the 5' RACE reads, giving one row per CDR3 protein. This table holds approximately 140,000 distinct CDR3 sequences, around 3.6% found once. The sequencing input was memory T cells sorted from blood. The receptors here all came from a man aged 18-30 years in good health.

This clonotype was observed at least ten times. The rearrangement uses TRBV25-1 and TRBJ1-1, with D unclear. CDR3 size: 13 residues. Trimming pared 9 bases from V and 1 base from J, leaving 12 bases between. Germline values: CDR1 MGHDK, CDR2 SYGVNS. CDR3 bases: TGTGCCAGTAAATTACAGTGGAACACTGAAGCTTTCTTT. It yields the protein CASKLQWNTEAFF.

This clonotype was picked up many times. V is TRBV24-1 and J is TRBJ2-2, with D perhaps matching TRBD2 (6 bases). The germline gives CDR1 KGHDR, CDR2 SFDVKD. CDR3 length: 12 amino acids. The germline V and J ends were trimmed by 9 bases and 5 bases, with 9 bases remaining between them. The CDR3, as DNA: TGTGCCACCGCACGGGGGACCGGGGAGCTGTTTTTT. Its protein is CATARGTGELFF.

This clonotype was observed at least ten times. V gene TRBV5-1 combines with J gene TRBJ2-5; weak D call: TRBD1 (5 bases). This CDR3 is built from 12 residues. The V end was cut by 4 bases, the J end by 4 bases, with 8 bases between. The germline gives CDR1 SGHRS, CDR2 YFSETQ. The CDR3 nucleotides are TGCGCCAGCAGCCCAGGGTCAGAGACCCAGTACTTC. This sequence encodes CASSPGSETQYF.

This clonotype was observed many times. The chain combines TRBV18 with TRBJ2-7; TRBD1 agrees at 12 bases. CDR3 length: 15 amino acids. The germline V gene has CDR1 KGHSH and CDR2 LQKENI. The trim removed 3 bases at V and 2 bases at J, leaving 2 bases unmatched. The DNA of the CDR3 is TGTGCCAGCTCACCGGGACAGGGGGCCCCCTACGAGCAGTACTTC. Amino acids: CASSPGQGAPYEQYF. The entire variable domain, with the rest obtained from reference TRBV18 and TRBJ2-7, is as follows: NAGVMQNPRHLVRRRGQEARLRCSPMKGHSHVYWYRQLPEEGLKFMVYLQKENIIDESGMPKERFSAEFPKEGPSILRIQQVVRGDSAAYFCASSPGQGAPYEQYFGPGTRLTVT.

At least ten counts were recorded for this clonotype. The rearrangement uses TRBV5-1 and TRBJ2-5; D ambiguous. The germline V gene has CDR1 SGHRS and CDR2 YFSETQ. The CDR3 has 13 residues. V was shortened by 1 base and J by 5 bases, with 9 bases between the two germline ends. CDR3 sequence: CASSLLTDETQYF. The CDR3 DNA sequence: TGCGCCAGCAGCTTGTTGACCGATGAGACCCAGTACTTC.

This clonotype has at least ten counts. The chain links TRBV20-1 to TRBJ1-1; no firm D call. The CDR3 totals 15 residues. Trimming took 0 bases from V and 3 from J, leaving 14 bases between them. The germline gives CDR1 DFQATT, CDR2 SNEGSKA (reference sequence). CDR3 sequence reads: CSARDSRTGYTEAFF. In DNA, the CDR3 is TGCAGTGCTAGAGATAGCCGGACCGGATACACTGAAGCTTTCTTT.

This clonotype was recorded at least ten times. No DNA is shown, since the ends of the CDR3 on it are uncertain; the CDR3 is the one TCRdb lists. V gene TRBV21-1 combines with J gene TRBJ1-1; TRBD1 is taken as the D call from the table, unchecked against the DNA. TRBV21-1 is recorded as a pseudogene. 15 amino acids form the CDR3, both terminal residues included. The CDR3: CASSKVGDGNTEAFF.

The rearrangement links TRBV29-1 to TRBJ2-1; TRBD2 aligns across 7 bases. J was trimmed by 9 bases and V by 7 bases; bases with no gene match: 3. CDR3 size: 10 residues. Germline CDR1 reads SQVTM; CDR2 reads ANQGSEA. The CDR3 sequence is CSGGGGEQFF. As DNA, the CDR3 is TGCAGCGGGGGGGGTGGTGAGCAGTTCTTC.

This clonotype was counted ten times or more. The rearrangement uses TRBV6-5 and TRBJ1-5, with 7 bases identical to TRBD1. The CDR3 loop spans 15 amino acids. Germline CDR1 reads MNHEY; CDR2 reads SVGAGI. The V gene end was trimmed by 4 bases and the J gene end by 0 bases; junction bases not matched to a gene: 3. DNA of the CDR3: TGTGCCAGCAGTTCGGGACAGTATAGCAATCAGCCCCAGCATTTT. Translating gives CASSSGQYSNQPQHF.

V usage is TRBV24-1 and J usage is TRBJ2-5; 7 bases are a match to TRBD1. Germline V gives CDR1 KGHDR, CDR2 SFDVKD. The CDR3 consists of 14 residues. V shed 5 bases, J shed 2 bases, and the junction held 4 bases outside the gene matches. The CDR3 here is CATSGGGPQETQYF. The DNA of the CDR3 is TGTGCCACCAGTGGAGGGGGCCCTCAAGAGACCCAGTACTTC.